The present T cell receptor (beta chain) was sequenced within a study of T cells after yellow fever vaccination (dated by TCRdb to the late 2010s). At the level of the whole study: Libraries from fractions with low cell numbers were prepared with the SMART-Seq v4 Ultra Low Input RNA kit. To track T-cell clones before and after primary and booster YFV17D yellow fever vaccination, bulk TCR alpha and beta repertoires were sequenced longitudinally. Two healthy male donors made up the cohort, one aged 18 to 30 years and the other aged 30 to 39 years. Blood samples were taken at several timepoints before and after primary and secondary immunization, and bulk PBMC replicates and cell subsets were isolated.

Overall study results and their limits: Computational filtering was needed because FACS-sorted repertoires could contain abundant contaminating clonotypes from the bulk population. Most clones expanded after primary vaccination (almost 97% of CD4 and about 85% of CD8) were re-detected after the booster, suggesting that broad memory maintenance occurred. Because the study included only a couple of donors, the extent to which the findings can be generalized is limited. A small share of clonotypes occurred in both CD4 and CD8 compartments, likely arising from convergent recombination. Compared with the primary T-cell response, the secondary T-cell response was weaker but faster, peaking on day 5 rather than day 15.

V gives up 1 base and J gives up 10 bases, and the segment between their germline ends measures 10 bases. CDR1 is given as MGHDK and CDR2 as SYGVNS, both from the germline V gene. The CDR3 goes from the cysteine to the phenylalanine over 12 residues. Solely the CDR3 DNA is kept, with 36 bases framed from the first base. The sequencer was an Illumina NovaSeq 6000. TCR cDNA was synthesized by 5'RACE template switching, through which a universal primer site and unique molecular identifiers were introduced. Priming for cDNA synthesis came from both the TCR alpha and TCR beta constant segments. Library amplification used two PCR steps, and the second PCR step added sample barcodes and sequencing adapters. Libraries were sequenced on Illumina HiSeq 2500 (2x100 bp) or NovaSeq (2x150 bp). On the study's bioinformatics: Demultiplexing of reads and collapsing into UMI consensus sequences were performed with MIGEC, and V(D)J alignment was carried out with MiXCR. Using edgeR on replicate PBMC samples, clonotypes were called vaccine-responding if FDR was below 0.01 and the log2 fold change was above 5 up to day 15. Bulk clonotypes were assigned CD4 or CD8 identity according to which sequenced CD4 or CD8 repertoire held them at higher abundance. Starting from the raw public reads, TCRdb applied fastp trimming at Q25, assembled clones with MiXCR and retained in-frame beta chains. Each CDR3 protein appears once, grouped with its most common genes and DNA. The V and J calls reflect TCRdb's pipeline rather than the authors' work. The sample yields about 120,000 distinct CDR3 sequences; more than 7.5% were counted once. Approximately 39% of the sample belongs to the ten largest clones.

The treatment or condition label of this sample denotes: live attenuated yellow fever vaccine strain. PBMCs were isolated from peripheral blood using a standard Ficoll-Paque protocol. Dynabeads CD4 and CD8 positive selection kits were used to isolate the CD4 and CD8 T-cell fractions. TriZol was used to extract RNA from bulk PBMCs, from CD4 and CD8 fractions, and from dextramer-positive and dextramer-negative fractions. This clonotype was counted a few times. Its antigen is unknown. No much larger clone is present one base from it, and per-base qualities are unavailable. The receptor comes from a man aged 18 to 29 who received the YFV17D yellow fever vaccine. The chain couples TRBV25-1 to TRBJ1-2; tentative D gene TRBD1, with 6 bases matching. Sequenced here: CD8+ T cells sorted from PBMCs, sampled on the day of the yellow fever booster vaccination. The sequenced DNA is TGTGCCAGCAGTGAATTAGGGGGGAACTACACCTTC. Translation gives CASSELGGNYTF.